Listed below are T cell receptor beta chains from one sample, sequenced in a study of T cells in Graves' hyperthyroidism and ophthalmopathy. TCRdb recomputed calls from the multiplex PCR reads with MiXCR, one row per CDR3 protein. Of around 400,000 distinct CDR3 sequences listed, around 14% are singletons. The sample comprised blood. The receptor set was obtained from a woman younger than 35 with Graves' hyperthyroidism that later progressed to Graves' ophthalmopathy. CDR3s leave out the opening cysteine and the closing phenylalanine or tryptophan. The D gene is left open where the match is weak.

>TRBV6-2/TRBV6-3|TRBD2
ASSSRTSGRDEQF
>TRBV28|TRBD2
ASRKGLADIQETQY
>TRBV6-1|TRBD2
ASSYETSGNEQF
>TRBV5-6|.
ASSLTDEQY
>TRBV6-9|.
ASWGQYSNQPQH
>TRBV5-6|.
ASSLYGGPQSPNTEAF
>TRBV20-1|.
SAPDRNTEAF
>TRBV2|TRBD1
AINRGVHEKLF
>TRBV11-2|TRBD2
ASSPRLSGRIETQY
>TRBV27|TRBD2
ASSPSTSGRPYNEQF
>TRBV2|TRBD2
ASSGLAGSYNEQF
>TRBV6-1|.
ASSRRQVNTEAF
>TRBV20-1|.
SARGYNEQF
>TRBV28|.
ASSITGMRWVTEAF
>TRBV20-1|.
SARDLRQSYEQY
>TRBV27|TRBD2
ASSLAGLAGANEQF
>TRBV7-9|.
ASLRASEETQY
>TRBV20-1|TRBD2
SARYLAGDSYNEQF
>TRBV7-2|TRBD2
ASSFSAGGPTGELF